A selection of T cell receptor beta chains follows, all from one sample in a study of T cells in Graves' hyperthyroidism and ophthalmopathy. A single record per CDR3 protein comes from TCRdb applying MiXCR to the multiplex PCR reads. The sample has about 260,000 distinct CDR3 sequences; 22% are singletons. Material: blood. These receptor sequences come from a man aged 25 to 40 with Graves' ophthalmopathy. CDR3s include the opening cysteine and the closing phenylalanine or tryptophan. A D gene is named only where the DNA matches it firmly. Expanded clones get a size class; other rows say once, few or many, or leave the size out.

j_call d_call clone_size v_call cdr3_aa cdr3_nt
TRBJ2-7 TRBD2 . TRBV3-1 CASSQELAGREQYF TGTGCCAGCAGCCAAGAGCTAGCGGGCCGGGAGCAGTACTTC
TRBJ1-1 TRBD1 . TRBV7-6 CASSLGDRVSEAFF TGTGCCAGCAGCTTAGGGGACAGGGTCTCTGAAGCTTTCTTT
TRBJ2-1 . few TRBV6-6 CASSYTGVEQFF TGTGCCAGCAGTTACACGGGAGTTGAGCAGTTCTTC
TRBJ2-1 . . TRBV5-6 CASSLGGGHEQFF TGTGCCAGCAGCTTGGGGGGTGGGCATGAGCAGTTCTTC
TRBJ2-5 TRBD2 . TRBV11-1 CASSLTSGSWETQYF TGTGCCAGCAGCTTGACTAGCGGGAGTTGGGAGACCCAGTACTTC
TRBJ2-7 . few TRBV28 CASSSNFNPYEQYF TGTGCCAGCAGTTCCAACTTTAACCCCTACGAGCAGTACTTC
TRBJ1-1 . many TRBV6-1 CASSYGQKNTEAFF TGTGCCAGCAGTTACGGGCAGAAGAACACTGAAGCTTTCTTT
TRBJ2-7 TRBD1 few TRBV20-1 CSARDRGRYEQYF TGCAGTGCTAGGGACAGGGGTCGATACGAGCAGTACTTC
TRBJ2-2 TRBD2 few TRBV12-3/TRBV12-4 CASSFRAGGPDTGELFF TGTGCCAGCAGTTTTCGAGCGGGAGGGCCCGACACCGGGGAGCTGTTTTTT
TRBJ1-1 . . TRBV29-1 CSIKLNTEAFF TGCAGCATAAAACTAAACACTGAAGCTTTCTTT
TRBJ1-1 TRBD1 . TRBV18 CASSDGQGALTEAFF TGTGCCAGCTCAGACGGACAGGGGGCCCTTACGGAAGCTTTCTTT
TRBJ2-7 TRBD2 many TRBV15 CATSRDWGGNYEQYF TGTGCCACCAGCAGAGATTGGGGAGGGAACTACGAGCAGTACTTC
TRBJ2-7 TRBD2 many TRBV5-1 CASSMSGRAVEQYF TGCGCCAGCAGCATGAGCGGGAGGGCCGTCGAGCAGTACTTC
TRBJ2-5 TRBD1 few TRBV24-1 CATSDPGQGDRETQYF TGTGCCACCAGTGACCCGGGACAGGGGGATCGAGAGACCCAGTACTTC
TRBJ1-1 . many TRBV29-1 CSVGQTNTEAFF TGCAGCGTTGGACAGACGAACACTGAAGCTTTCTTT
TRBJ1-1 TRBD1 . TRBV29-1 CSATPGTGGLGTEAFF TGCAGCGCTACACCCGGGACAGGGGGCTTGGGCACTGAAGCTTTCTTT
TRBJ2-7 TRBD1 many TRBV6-1 CASSSGQGYHEQYF TGTGCCAGCAGTTCGGGACAGGGGTACCACGAGCAGTACTTC
TRBJ1-2 . . TRBV19 CASTPLATTVRNYGYTF TGTGCCAGTACCCCCCTCGCCACGACAGTCCGAAACTATGGCTACACCTTC
TRBJ2-1 TRBD2 many TRBV28 CASSPPRTSGRAYNEQFF TGTGCCAGCAGTCCCCCTAGGACTAGCGGGAGGGCCTACAATGAGCAGTTCTTC
TRBJ2-7 . . TRBV28 CASSPGRPTYEQYF TGTGCCAGCAGCCCCGGTAGGCCCACCTACGAGCAGTACTTC
TRBJ2-2 TRBD1 few TRBV28 CVSKEDTRGTGELFF TGTGTCAGCAAGGAGGATACCAGGGGGACCGGGGAGCTGTTTTTT
TRBJ1-1 . . TRBV29-1 CSVSRGNTEAFF TGCAGCGTTTCCAGGGGCAACACTGAAGCTTTCTTT
TRBJ2-3 . . TRBV6-1 CASSYGQSSTDTQYF TGTGCCAGCAGCTACGGGCAGAGTAGCACAGATACGCAGTATTTT
TRBJ1-1 TRBD1 many TRBV18 CASSQRQGRNEAFF TGTGCCAGCTCACAACGACAGGGGAGGAATGAAGCTTTCTTT
TRBJ1-1 . . TRBV29-1 CSVLRNTEAFF TGCAGCGTTCTGCGAAACACTGAAGCTTTCTTT
TRBJ2-4 TRBD2 few TRBV29-1 CSVRTSGRAKNIQYF TGCAGCGTTAGGACTAGCGGGAGGGCCAAAAACATTCAGTACTTC
TRBJ2-1 TRBD2 few TRBV20-1 CSASPPAGGVNEQFF TGCAGTGCCTCCCCCCCAGCGGGAGGCGTCAATGAGCAGTTCTTC
TRBJ2-2 TRBD2 few TRBV5-5 CASSPSGTGGAGELFF TGTGCCAGCTCCCCCAGCGGGACGGGAGGAGCCGGGGAGCTGTTTTTT
TRBJ2-1 . many TRBV12-3/TRBV12-4 CASSLRPGNEQFF TGTGCCAGCAGCCTCCGGCCGGGCAATGAGCAGTTCTTC
TRBJ2-3 . . TRBV28 CASNLGGTDTQYF TGTGCCAGCAATTTAGGCGGCACAGATACGCAGTATTTT
TRBJ2-1 TRBD2 many TRBV11-2 CASSLGRGYNEQFF TGTGCCAGCAGCTTGGGGAGGGGTTACAATGAGCAGTTCTTC
TRBJ2-5 . . TRBV6-1 CASPGVEEGGVETQYF TGTGCCAGCCCCGGGGTGGAAGAGGGGGGCGTGGAGACCCAGTACTTC
TRBJ2-7 . . TRBV11-3 CASRRGLYEQYF TGTGCCAGCCGGAGGGGGCTCTACGAGCAGTACTTC
TRBJ1-1 . few TRBV11-2 CASSLVTVTEAFF TGTGCCAGCAGCTTAGTTACGGTTACTGAAGCTTTCTTT
TRBJ2-1 . . TRBV20-1 CSAIYSSYNEQFF TGCAGTGCTATATATAGCTCCTACAATGAGCAGTTCTTC
TRBJ2-3 TRBD1 few TRBV6-5 CASSYVGQGTDTQYF TGTGCCAGCAGTTACGTCGGACAGGGCACAGATACGCAGTATTTT
TRBJ2-7 . few TRBV6-5 CASSYSRDGTYEQYF TGTGCCAGCAGTTACTCCCGGGACGGGACCTACGAGCAGTACTTC
TRBJ2-3 TRBD2 many TRBV28 CASSSPREGRPTDTQYF TGTGCCAGCAGTTCGCCGCGGGAGGGACGTCCCACAGATACGCAGTATTTT
TRBJ1-6 . many TRBV11-2 CASSSSDRSPLHF TGTGCCAGCAGCTCCTCCGATCGGTCACCCCTCCACTTT
TRBJ2-1 TRBD2 . TRBV7-2 CASALGTSPYNEQFF TGTGCCAGCGCGCTCGGGACTAGCCCCTACAATGAGCAGTTCTTC